A selection of T cell receptor beta chains follows, all from one sample in a study of memory CD4+ T cells and cytomegalovirus serostatus. This table comes from immunoSEQ multiplex PCR, and its TCRdb copy is limited to in-frame clones, with some not included. This table holds about 56,000 clones, about 80% found once. Sequencing was done on a sample of memory CD4+ T cells from blood. These receptors were taken from an adult in good health and CMV-seropositive. Both conserved end residues are part of each CDR3. A D gene is named only where the DNA matches it firmly. Expanded clones get a size class; other rows say once, few or many, or leave the size out.

CDR3: CASSLTRGAGEEQFF
DNA: TGTGCCAGCAGCCTAACGCGGGGAGCGGGAGAGGAGCAGTTCTTC
D: TRBD2
size: -
V: TRBV11-3
J: TRBJ2-1

CDR3: CASKSPGGYNYNEQFF
DNA: TGTGCCAGCAAATCCCCAGGGGGCTATAACTACAATGAGCAGTTCTTC
D: TRBD1
size: -
V: TRBV27
J: TRBJ2-1

CDR3: CASSVTQGAANQPQHF
DNA: TGTGCCAGCAGTGTCACACAGGGGGCCGCCAATCAGCCCCAGCATTTT
D: TRBD1
size: -
V: TRBV28
J: TRBJ1-5

CDR3: CASSNSDRDHGYTF
DNA: TGTGCCAGCAGCAACTCTGACAGGGACCATGGCTACACCTTC
D: TRBD1
size: few
V: TRBV25-1
J: TRBJ1-2

CDR3: CANTPGGADTQYF
DNA: TGTGCCAACACACCCGGAGGAGCCGATACGCAGTATTTT
D: -
size: -
V: TRBV2
J: TRBJ2-3

CDR3: CASRDTAYEQYF
DNA: TGCGCCAGCAGGGACACCGCCTACGAGCAGTACTTC
D: -
size: -
V: TRBV5-1
J: TRBJ2-7

CDR3: CASRLKTSGGSYNEQFF
DNA: TGTGCCAGCAGACTCAAGACTAGCGGGGGGTCCTACAATGAGCAGTTCTTC
D: TRBD2
size: few
V: TRBV7-2
J: TRBJ2-1

CDR3: CASSPSTGNYGYTF
DNA: TGTGCCAGCAGCCCTTCGACAGGCAACTATGGCTACACCTTC
D: -
size: medium-sized
V: TRBV9
J: TRBJ1-2

CDR3: CAWGTGTNQPQHF
DNA: TGTGCCTGGGGGACAGGGACCAATCAGCCCCAGCATTTT
D: TRBD1
size: -
V: TRBV30
J: TRBJ1-5

CDR3: CASSFSRDTDTQYF
DNA: TGTGCCAGCAGCTTCAGTCGAGACACAGATACGCAGTATTTT
D: -
size: few
V: TRBV7-2
J: TRBJ2-3

CDR3: CSVEERGAGSEQYF
DNA: TGCAGCGTTGAGGAACGGGGCGCGGGAAGCGAGCAGTACTTC
D: -
size: -
V: TRBV29-1
J: TRBJ2-7

CDR3: CASSPSLGTPGNYGYTF
DNA: TGTGCCAGCTCACCCAGCCTGGGTACGCCTGGGAACTATGGCTACACCTTC
D: -
size: -
V: TRBV18
J: TRBJ1-2

CDR3: CSVRDRDEQFF
DNA: TGCAGTGTTAGGGACAGGGATGAGCAGTTCTTC
D: TRBD1
size: -
V: TRBV20-1
J: TRBJ2-1

CDR3: CASQDLPSGNTIYF
DNA: TGTGCCAGCCAGGACCTTCCCTCTGGAAACACCATATATTTT
D: -
size: -
V: TRBV18
J: TRBJ1-3

CDR3: CASSQRGATNTEAFF
DNA: TGTGCCAGCAGCCAACGGGGGGCGACGAACACTGAAGCTTTCTTT
D: -
size: -
V: TRBV6-1
J: TRBJ1-1

CDR3: CASRDNYNEQFF
DNA: TGTGCCAGTAGGGACAACTACAATGAGCAGTTCTTC
D: -
size: -
V: TRBV19
J: TRBJ2-1

CDR3: CASSIRGDQPQHF
DNA: TGTGCCAGCAGCATTAGGGGAGATCAGCCCCAGCATTTT
D: -
size: -
V: TRBV7-2
J: TRBJ1-5

CDR3: CAGRKGYTGELFF
DNA: TGTGCCGGACGGAAGGGATACACCGGGGAGCTGTTTTTT
D: -
size: once
V: TRBV11-2
J: TRBJ2-2

CDR3: CASSQDVSGGSDTQYF
DNA: TGTGCCAGCAGCCAAGATGTGTCGGGAGGTTCAGATACGCAGTATTTT
D: TRBD2
size: -
V: TRBV4-2
J: TRBJ2-3

CDR3: CASSLHGASPNQPQHF
DNA: TGTGCCAGCAGCTTGCACGGCGCCAGCCCTAATCAGCCCCAGCATTTT
D: -
size: -
V: TRBV5-5
J: TRBJ1-5

CDR3: CASMGDRTDGYTF
DNA: TGTGCCAGTATGGGGGATCGCACCGATGGCTACACCTTC
D: -
size: few
V: TRBV19
J: TRBJ1-2

CDR3: CASSLDRSGSGLEGYTF
DNA: TGTGCCAGCAGCTTAGATCGGTCAGGCAGTGGGTTAGAGGGCTACACCTTC
D: -
size: -
V: TRBV7-2
J: TRBJ1-2

CDR3: CASSLLAGGGEQFF
DNA: TGTGCCAGCAGCTTACTAGCGGGAGGGGGTGAGCAGTTCTTC
D: TRBD2
size: -
V: TRBV7-2
J: TRBJ2-1

CDR3: CASSPVAGWTDTQYF
DNA: TGTGCCAGCTCACCAGTAGCGGGTTGGACAGATACGCAGTATTTT
D: TRBD2
size: once
V: TRBV18
J: TRBJ2-3

CDR3: CATADGPLYEQYF
DNA: TGTGCCACCGCTGACGGCCCCTTATACGAGCAGTACTTC
D: -
size: few
V: TRBV6-1
J: TRBJ2-7

CDR3: CASSVESYGYTF
DNA: TGTGCCAGCAGCGTAGAGTCCTATGGCTACACCTTC
D: -
size: -
V: TRBV9
J: TRBJ1-2

CDR3: CASSLLGEKLFF
DNA: TGCGCCAGCAGCCTGTTAGGTGAAAAACTGTTTTTT
D: -
size: -
V: TRBV4-1
J: TRBJ1-4

CDR3: CASNPKGGEGRHEQYF
DNA: TGTGCCAGCAACCCAAAGGGGGGGGAAGGGCGGCACGAGCAGTACTTC
D: -
size: -
V: TRBV6-6
J: TRBJ2-7

CDR3: CASSLRTGIEAFF
DNA: TGTGCCAGCAGCCTCCGGACAGGGATCGAAGCTTTCTTT
D: TRBD1
size: -
V: TRBV6-5
J: TRBJ1-1

CDR3: CASIPSNLAISTYNEQFF
DNA: TGTGCCAGCATCCCATCGAATCTAGCGATCTCCACCTACAATGAGCAGTTCTTC
D: -
size: -
V: TRBV21-1
J: TRBJ2-1

CDR3: CSVDRALGEQFF
DNA: TGCAGCGTTGACAGGGCCCTTGGTGAGCAGTTCTTC
D: -
size: -
V: TRBV29-1
J: TRBJ2-1

CDR3: CASSLVRETQYF
DNA: TGTGCCAGCAGCTTAGTACGCGAGACCCAGTACTTC
D: -
size: -
V: TRBV7-2
J: TRBJ2-5

CDR3: CATSSGGGVLNEQFF
DNA: TGTGCCACCAGCAGTGGAGGAGGGGTACTCAATGAGCAGTTCTTC
D: -
size: -
V: TRBV15
J: TRBJ2-1

CDR3: CASTPGGTSYTGELFF
DNA: TGTGCCAGCACCCCAGGGGGAACGTCTTACACCGGGGAGCTGTTTTTT
D: TRBD1
size: -
V: TRBV7-2
J: TRBJ2-2

CDR3: CASSREGQGVTDTQYF
DNA: TGTGCCAGCTCACGGGAAGGACAGGGTGTAACAGATACGCAGTATTTT
D: TRBD1
size: -
V: TRBV18
J: TRBJ2-3

CDR3: CASSSGTVYNEQFF
DNA: TGTGCCAGCAGTTCCGGGACTGTGTACAATGAGCAGTTCTTC
D: -
size: -
V: TRBV27
J: TRBJ2-1

CDR3: CASSAGTGQETQYF
DNA: TGTGCCAGCAGCGCAGGGACAGGCCAGGAGACCCAGTACTTC
D: TRBD1
size: once
V: TRBV2
J: TRBJ2-5

CDR3: CASSEQGYYGYTF
DNA: TGTGCCAGCAGTGAACAGGGATACTATGGCTACACCTTC
D: -
size: -
V: TRBV7-3
J: TRBJ1-2

CDR3: CASSGSGRAGENIQYF
DNA: TGTGCCAGCAGTGGTAGCGGGAGGGCCGGGGAAAACATTCAGTACTTC
D: TRBD2
size: once
V: TRBV6-1
J: TRBJ2-4

CDR3: CASRLVFWLADTQYF
DNA: TGTGCAAGTCGCTTAGTATTCTGGCTTGCAGATACGCAGTATTTT
D: -
size: -
V: TRBV12-2
J: TRBJ2-3

CDR3: CASSFGQINEKLFF
DNA: TGCGCCAGCAGCTTCGGACAGATTAATGAAAAACTGTTTTTT
D: -
size: -
V: TRBV5-1
J: TRBJ1-4

CDR3: CASSKEGLAGVNEQFF
DNA: TGCGCCAGCAGCAAAGAGGGGCTAGCGGGAGTAAATGAGCAGTTCTTC
D: TRBD2
size: -
V: TRBV4-1
J: TRBJ2-1

CDR3: CAWMVKSGNTIYF
DNA: TGTGCCTGGATGGTAAAGTCTGGAAACACCATATATTTT
D: -
size: once
V: TRBV30
J: TRBJ1-3

CDR3: CSASWTDTEAFF
DNA: TGCAGCGCCTCTTGGACAGACACTGAAGCTTTCTTT
D: -
size: many
V: TRBV29-1
J: TRBJ1-1

CDR3: CASSLMVSYEQYF
DNA: TGTGCCAGCAGTTTAATGGTCTCCTACGAGCAGTACTTC
D: -
size: -
V: TRBV28
J: TRBJ2-7

CDR3: CASSLWGGGSGNTIYF
DNA: TGTGCCAGCAGCCTCTGGGGAGGGGGCTCTGGAAACACCATATATTTT
D: -
size: -
V: TRBV11-2
J: TRBJ1-3

CDR3: CASSAASGSYNEQFF
DNA: TGTGCCAGCAGTGCCGCCAGCGGTTCCTACAATGAGCAGTTCTTC
D: -
size: -
V: TRBV2
J: TRBJ2-1

CDR3: CASSSYSSGNTIYF
DNA: TGTGCCAGCAGCTCCTATAGCTCTGGAAACACCATATATTTT
D: -
size: once
V: TRBV5-6
J: TRBJ1-3

CDR3: CSVESSRTYSGYTF
DNA: TGCAGCGTCGAGTCCTCCAGGACGTATTCCGGCTACACCTTC
D: -
size: -
V: TRBV29-1
J: TRBJ1-2